A single sample is the source of the 18 T cell receptor beta chains below, sequenced in a study of blood T cell repertoires in COVID-19. Sequenced by immunoSEQ multiplex PCR; TCRdb stores in-frame clones only, minus some. The sample has under 130,000 clones, 69% seen once. The sequenced sample was peripheral blood. These receptors originate from a man older than 75 with acute or convalescent COVID-19.

V and J are TRBV24-1 and TRBJ2-1; D gene uncertain. Germline CDR1 KGHDR, CDR2 SFDVKD. Trimming took 4 bases from V and 2 from J, leaving 5 bases between them. The CDR3 is 13 amino acids. CDR3 loop: CATSDRAYNEQFF. CDR3 DNA sequence: TGTGCCACCAGTGACCGGGCCTACAATGAGCAGTTCTTC.

This chain joins TRBV5-1 and TRBJ2-3, with 13 nucleotides matching TRBD2. CDR3 size: 16 residues. The germline V gene has CDR1 SGHRS and CDR2 YFSETQ. V gave up 4 bases and J gave up 2 bases; unmatched junction bases: 4. The CDR3 reads CASSRGTSGTTDTQYF. The CDR3 nucleotides read TGCGCCAGCAGCCGCGGGACTAGCGGGACCACAGATACGCAGTATTTT.

V is TRBV27 and J is TRBJ2-5; perhaps TRBD1 as D (6 bases). Trimming removed 7 bases from V and 7 bases from J, with 10 bases in between. This CDR3 region has 11 residues. CDR1 is MNHEY, CDR2 SMNVEV, per germline (reference sequence). CDR3 region: CASKGVGTQYF. CDR3 DNA sequence: TGTGCCAGCAAGGGGGTGGGGACCCAGTACTTC.

In its sample, this clone was seen once. This chain connects TRBV2 to TRBJ2-1, with 9 bases matching TRBD2. There are 13 residues in the CDR3. The germline V gene has CDR1 SNHLY and CDR2 FYNNEI. The trim removed 7 bases at V and 10 bases at J, leaving 8 bases unmatched. This CDR3 reads CASKAGGRSEQFF. The CDR3 DNA reads as TGTGCCAGCAAAGCGGGAGGTAGGTCGGAGCAGTTCTTC.

The CDR3 sequence is CSGSESLETQYF. The CDR3 nucleotides read TGCAGCGGGTCTGAGTCTTTGGAGACCCAGTACTTC. The chain couples TRBV29-1 to TRBJ2-5; the D is unclear. Germline loops: CDR1 SQVTM, CDR2 ANQGSEA. V was cut by 7 bases and J by 5 bases, with 14 bases left in between. The CDR3 loop spans 12 amino acids.

This clone came up a few times. The chain employs TRBV28 and TRBJ1-1; the D gene is possibly TRBD1 (6 bases). CDR1 is MDHEN and CDR2 is SYDVKM in the germline V gene. The V and J ends lost 8 bases and 4 bases respectively, with 14 bases between them. The CDR3 contains 13 residues. CDR3 sequence reads: CASGLGGGTEAFF. The CDR3 DNA reads as TGTGCCAGCGGCCTAGGGGGTGGCACTGAAGCTTTCTTT.

The rearrangement links TRBV7-8 to TRBJ1-2; D might be TRBD1 (5 bases). V gave up 3 bases and J gave up 2 bases, with 10 bases separating them. The CDR3 runs 14 residues. Germline V gene lookup returns CDR1 SGHVS and CDR2 FQNEAQ. The CDR3 DNA is TGTGCCAGCAGCTTTAATTCAGGGAACTATGGCTACACCTTC. As protein: CASSFNSGNYGYTF.

This chain links TRBV11-2 with TRBJ2-7; D is possibly TRBD1 (6 bases). The V and J ends lost 5 bases and 7 bases respectively, with 21 bases between them. The CDR3 extends over 15 amino acids. CDR1 is SGHAT, CDR2 FQNNGV, per germline. The CDR3 DNA sequence: TGTGCCAGCAGCGCCCGGGACACCTCGCTCGGGGAGCAGTACTTC. This codes for CASSARDTSLGEQYF.

This clone has just one count. V usage is TRBV9 and J usage is TRBJ1-6; D is possibly TRBD1 (6 bases). Trimming removed 7 bases at V and 10 bases at J, with 18 bases between. Germline V CDR1 and CDR2: SGDLS, YYNGEE. This CDR3 spans 14 amino acids. Written as DNA, the CDR3 is TGTGCCAGCGCCTCAGGGGTTTTACAATCACCCCTCCACTTT. It codes for CASASGVLQSPLHF.

This clone appeared once. This chain links TRBV7-9 with TRBJ2-3; 8 positions agree with TRBD2. Germline V gives CDR1 SEHNR, CDR2 FQNEAQ (reference sequence). The ends lost 6 bases at V and 4 bases at J; junction bases unmatched: 9. There are 15 residues in the CDR3. The CDR3 is CASSHNSGTADTQYF. CDR3 DNA: TGTGCCAGCAGTCACAATAGCGGGACGGCAGATACGCAGTATTTT. Full variable domain (outside the CDR3, taken from reference TRBV7-9 and TRBJ2-3): DTGVSQNPRHKITKRGQNVTFRCDPISEHNRLYWYRQTLGQGPEFLTYFQNEAQLEKSRLLSDRFSAERPKGSFSTLEIQRTEQGDSAMYLCASSHNSGTADTQYFGPGTRLTVL.

J is TRBJ2-1 and V is TRBV29-1; TRBD2 is a possible D gene (5 bases). The CDR3 runs to 12 residues. V shed 7 bases and J shed 4 bases, with 11 bases lying between them. CDR1 SQVTM and CDR2 ANQGSEA come from the germline V gene. The CDR3 sequence is CSAGGQYNEQFF. DNA of the CDR3: TGCAGCGCCGGCGGGCAGTACAATGAGCAGTTCTTC.

This rearrangement joins TRBV5-8 to TRBJ2-3; 10 bases are shared with TRBD1. The V gene's germline CDR1 is SGHTS and CDR2 YDEGEE. CDR3 length: 15 residues. With V trimmed by 6 bases and J by 5 bases, 9 bases remained unmatched. CDR3 sequence reads: CASTRWDRGVDTQYF. The CDR3 bases are TGTGCCAGCACCAGATGGGACAGGGGAGTAGATACGCAGTATTTT.

This sequence joins TRBV28 and TRBJ2-1, with 12 positions matching TRBD2. This CDR3 is 16 amino acids long. The trim removed 5 bases at V and 7 bases at J, leaving 9 bases unmatched. Germline V CDR1 and CDR2: MDHEN, SYDVKM. The CDR3 reads CASSTRLAGALNEQFF. The CDR3 DNA follows: TGTGCCAGCAGTACCCGACTAGCGGGAGCTTTAAATGAGCAGTTCTTC.

The CDR3 spells CASSLKREGTDTQYF. The CDR3 nucleotides are TGTGCCAGCAGCTTAAAACGGGAGGGGACAGATACGCAGTATTTT. V gene TRBV7-2 combines with J gene TRBJ2-3, with TRBD2 matching over 8 bases. Germline trimming cut 2 bases from V and 3 bases from J; bases unmatched to any gene: 4. The CDR3 totals 15 residues. Germline values: CDR1 SGHTA, CDR2 FQGNSA. The entire variable domain, with the rest obtained from reference TRBV7-2 and TRBJ2-3, is as follows: GAGVSQSPSNKVTEKGKDVELRCDPISGHTALYWYRQSLGQGLEFLIYFQGNSAPDKSGLPSDRFSAERTGGSVSTLTIQRTQQEDSAVYLCASSLKREGTDTQYFGPGTRLTVL.

The table lists this clone with a few counts. CDR3 DNA: TGTGCCAGCAGTGCGCACGCGGGAGGTGAGACCCAGTACTTC. Translation: CASSAHAGGETQYF. This rearrangement joins TRBV6-2 or TRBV6-3 to TRBJ2-5, with TRBD2 matching over 8 bases. V lost 5 bases and J lost 5; bases outside the gene matches: 7. The V gene's germline CDR1 is MNHEY and CDR2 SVGEGT. This CDR3 is 14 amino acids long.

The chain couples TRBV5-1 to TRBJ2-3; D remains unclear. This CDR3 comprises 16 residues. Trimming shortened V by 4 bases and J by 6 bases, and 21 bases separated the two germline ends. Looked up from germline, CDR1 is SGHRS and CDR2 is YFSETQ. DNA for the CDR3: TGCGCCAGCAGCCTAAGTTTAAGTAAAGCAACGGATACGCAGTATTTT. Its protein is CASSLSLSKATDTQYF.

The rearrangement links TRBV29-1 to TRBJ2-1; the D gene is possibly TRBD1 (6 bases). Germline CDR1 is SQVTM and CDR2 is ANQGSEA. Trimming removed 3 bases at V and 0 bases at J, with 12 bases between. The CDR3 spans 15 residues. Written as DNA, the CDR3 is TGCAGCGTTGACTATAGGGGGAGCTCCTACAATGAGCAGTTCTTC. It yields the protein CSVDYRGSSYNEQFF.

The CDR3 sequence: CASGTSGSTDTQYF. The CDR3 DNA is TGTGCCAGCGGGACTAGCGGTAGCACAGATACGCAGTATTTT. The gene calls are TRBV28 and TRBJ2-3; 11 nucleotides match TRBD2. CDR3 size: 14 residues. CDR1 and CDR2 (germline): MDHEN, SYDVKM. V shed 8 bases, J shed 0 bases, and the junction held 1 base outside the gene matches.